This TCR beta chain was identified in a study of OX40 agonist ivuxolimab in advanced cancers. Overall study: Ivuxolimab, an antibody that agonizes OX40 (CD134), was administered to the patients.

CDR3 length: 13 amino acids. V lost 4 bases to trimming and J lost 2 bases, with 6 bases between them. The germline V gene has CDR1 SGHDN and CDR2 FVKESK. Profiled with immunoSEQ multiplex PCR; TCRdb holds only in-frame clones, not every one. The sample consists of around 30,000 clones, roughly 79% of them appearing once. The TCR originated in an adult with an advanced solid tumor such as melanoma, head and neck, liver or kidney cancer. This specimen was CD4+ or CD8+ T cells sorted from blood, taken in a trial of the OX40 agonist ivuxolimab. The chain employs TRBV14 and TRBJ2-1; D is unresolved. As DNA, the CDR3 is TGTGCCAGCAGCCGAATTACCTACAATGAGCAGTTCTTC. This gives the protein CASSRITYNEQFF. Based on the CDR3 plus reference TRBV14 and TRBJ2-1, the full variable domain is EAGVTQFPSHSVIEKGQTVTLRCDPISGHDNLYWYRRVMGKEIKFLLHFVKESKQDESGMPNNRFLAERTGGTYSTLKVQPAELEDSGVYFCASSRITYNEQFFGPGTRLTVL.